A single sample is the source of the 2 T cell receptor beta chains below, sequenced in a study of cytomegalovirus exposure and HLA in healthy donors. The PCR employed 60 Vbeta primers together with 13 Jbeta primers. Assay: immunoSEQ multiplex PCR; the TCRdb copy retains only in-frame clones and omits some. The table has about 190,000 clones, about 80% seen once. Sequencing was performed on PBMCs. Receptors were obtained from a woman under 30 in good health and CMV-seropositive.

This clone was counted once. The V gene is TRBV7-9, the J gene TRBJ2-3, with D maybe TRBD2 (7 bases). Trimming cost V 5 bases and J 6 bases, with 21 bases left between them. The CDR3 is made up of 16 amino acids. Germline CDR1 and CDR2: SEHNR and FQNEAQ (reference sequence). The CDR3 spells CASSRERGGAGDTQYF. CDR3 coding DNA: TGTGCCAGCAGCCGCGAGAGAGGGGGGGCCGGGGATACGCAGTATTTT.

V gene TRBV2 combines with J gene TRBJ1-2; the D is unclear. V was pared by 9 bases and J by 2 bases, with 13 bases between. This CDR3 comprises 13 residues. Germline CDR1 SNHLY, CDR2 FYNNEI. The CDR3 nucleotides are TGTGCCAGTGACCGTGGAGAAAACTATGGCTACACCTTC. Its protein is CASDRGENYGYTF.